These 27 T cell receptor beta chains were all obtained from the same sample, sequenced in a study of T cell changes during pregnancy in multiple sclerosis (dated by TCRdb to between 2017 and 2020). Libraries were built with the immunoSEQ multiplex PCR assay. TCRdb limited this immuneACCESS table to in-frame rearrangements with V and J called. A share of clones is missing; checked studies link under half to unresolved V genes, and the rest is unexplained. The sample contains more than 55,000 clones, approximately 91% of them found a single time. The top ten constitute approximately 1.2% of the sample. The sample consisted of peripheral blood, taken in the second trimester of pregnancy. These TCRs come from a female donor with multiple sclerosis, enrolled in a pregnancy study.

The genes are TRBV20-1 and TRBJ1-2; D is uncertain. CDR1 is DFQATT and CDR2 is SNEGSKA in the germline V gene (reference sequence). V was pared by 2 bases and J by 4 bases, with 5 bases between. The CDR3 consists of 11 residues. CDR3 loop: CSARSPYGYTF. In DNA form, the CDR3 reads TGCAGTGCTAGAAGCCCCTATGGCTACACCTTC.

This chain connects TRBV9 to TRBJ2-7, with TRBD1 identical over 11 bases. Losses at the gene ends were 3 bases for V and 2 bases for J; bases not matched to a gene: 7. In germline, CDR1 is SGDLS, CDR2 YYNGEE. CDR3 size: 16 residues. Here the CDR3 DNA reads TGTGCCAGCAGCGCCACGGGACAGGGGGGTGCCTACGAGCAGTACTTC. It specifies CASSATGQGGAYEQYF.

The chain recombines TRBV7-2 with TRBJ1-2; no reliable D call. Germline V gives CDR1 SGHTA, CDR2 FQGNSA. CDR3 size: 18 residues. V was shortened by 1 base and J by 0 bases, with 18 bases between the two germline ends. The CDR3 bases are TGTGCCAGCAGCTTAGGCGTGAGAGGGCGAAGATCTAACTATGGCTACACCTTC. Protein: CASSLGVRGRRSNYGYTF.

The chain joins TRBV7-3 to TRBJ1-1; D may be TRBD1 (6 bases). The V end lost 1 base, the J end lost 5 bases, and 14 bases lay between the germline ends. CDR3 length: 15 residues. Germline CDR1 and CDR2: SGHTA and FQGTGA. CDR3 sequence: CASSLMSGEGTEAFF. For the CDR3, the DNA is TGTGCCAGCAGCTTAATGTCAGGGGAGGGGACTGAAGCTTTCTTT.

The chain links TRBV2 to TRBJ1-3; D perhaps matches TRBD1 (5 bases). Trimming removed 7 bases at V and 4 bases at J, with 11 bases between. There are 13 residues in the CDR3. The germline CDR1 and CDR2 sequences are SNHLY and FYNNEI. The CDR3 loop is CASTSDRGNTIYF. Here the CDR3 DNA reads TGTGCCAGCACCTCCGACAGAGGAAACACCATATATTTT.

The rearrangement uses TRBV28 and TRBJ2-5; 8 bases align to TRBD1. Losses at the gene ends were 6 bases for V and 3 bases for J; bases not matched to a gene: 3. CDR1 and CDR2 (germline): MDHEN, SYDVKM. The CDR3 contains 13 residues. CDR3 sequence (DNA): TGTGCCAGCAGAGCACAGGGGGAAGAGACCCAGTACTTC. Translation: CASRAQGEETQYF.

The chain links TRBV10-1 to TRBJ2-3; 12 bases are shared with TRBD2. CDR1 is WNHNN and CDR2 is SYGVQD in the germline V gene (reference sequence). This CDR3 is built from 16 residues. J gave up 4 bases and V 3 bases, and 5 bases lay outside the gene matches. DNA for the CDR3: TGCGCCAGCAGTGAAGGACTAGCGGGGAGGGCAGATACGCAGTATTTT. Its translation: CASSEGLAGRADTQYF.

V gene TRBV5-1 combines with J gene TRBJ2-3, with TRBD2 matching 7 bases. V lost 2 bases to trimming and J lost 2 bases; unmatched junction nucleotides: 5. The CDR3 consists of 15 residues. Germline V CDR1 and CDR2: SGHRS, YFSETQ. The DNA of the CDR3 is TGCGCCAGCAGCTTTGGGGGGGGGAACACAGATACGCAGTATTTT. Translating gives CASSFGGGNTDTQYF. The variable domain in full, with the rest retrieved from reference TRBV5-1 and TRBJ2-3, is KAGVTQTPRYLIKTRGQQVTLSCSPISGHRSVSWYQQTPGQGLQFLFEYFSETQRNKGNFPGRFSGRQFSNSRSEMNVSTLELGDSALYLCASSFGGGNTDTQYFGPGTRLTVL.

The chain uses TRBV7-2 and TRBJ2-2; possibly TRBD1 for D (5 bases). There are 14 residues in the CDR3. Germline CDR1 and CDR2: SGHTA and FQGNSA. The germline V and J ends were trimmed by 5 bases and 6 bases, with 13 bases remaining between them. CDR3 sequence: CASSQIRGAGELFF. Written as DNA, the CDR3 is TGTGCCAGCAGCCAAATTAGGGGTGCCGGGGAGCTGTTTTTT.

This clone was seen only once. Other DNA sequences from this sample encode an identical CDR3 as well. The CDR3 region is CASSVGSSYEQYF. The CDR3 DNA reads as TGTGCCAGCAGCGTAGGCAGCTCCTACGAGCAGTACTTC. The rearrangement links TRBV9 to TRBJ2-7; D call uncertain. V shed 0 bases and J shed 0 bases, with 4 bases lying between them. Germline assignment: CDR1 SGDLS and CDR2 YYNGEE. CDR3 size: 13 residues.

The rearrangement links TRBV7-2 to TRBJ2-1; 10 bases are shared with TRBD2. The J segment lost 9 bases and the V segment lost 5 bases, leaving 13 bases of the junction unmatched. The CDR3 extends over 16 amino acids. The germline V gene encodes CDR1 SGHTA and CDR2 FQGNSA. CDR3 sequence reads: CASSELSSGGIGEQFF. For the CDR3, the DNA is TGTGCCAGCAGCGAACTTTCTAGCGGGGGTATCGGTGAGCAGTTCTTC.

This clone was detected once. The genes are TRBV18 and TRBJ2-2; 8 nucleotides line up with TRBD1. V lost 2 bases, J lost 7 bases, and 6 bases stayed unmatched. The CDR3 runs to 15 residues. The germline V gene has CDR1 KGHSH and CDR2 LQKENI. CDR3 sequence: CASSPRDRSGGELFF. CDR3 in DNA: TGTGCCAGCTCACCAAGGGACAGGTCCGGCGGGGAGCTGTTTTTT.

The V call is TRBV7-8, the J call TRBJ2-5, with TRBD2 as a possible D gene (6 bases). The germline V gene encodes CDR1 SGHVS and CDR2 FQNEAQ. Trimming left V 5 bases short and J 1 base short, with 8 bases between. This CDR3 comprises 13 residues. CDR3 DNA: TGTGCCAGCAGCCTGGGACTCCAAGAGACCCAGTACTTC. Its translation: CASSLGLQETQYF. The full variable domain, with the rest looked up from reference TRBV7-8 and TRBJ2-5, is GAGVSQSPRYKVAKRGQDVALRCDPISGHVSLFWYQQALGQGPEFLTYFQNEAQLDKSGLPSDRFFAERPEGSVSTLKIQRTQQEDSAVYLCASSLGLQETQYFGPGTRLLVL.

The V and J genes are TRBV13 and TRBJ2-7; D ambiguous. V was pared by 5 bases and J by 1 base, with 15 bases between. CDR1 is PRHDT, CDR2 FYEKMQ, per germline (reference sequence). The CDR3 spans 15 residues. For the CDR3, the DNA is TGTGCCAGCAGCAGTTCCGAGACAAGATCCTACGAGCAGTACTTC. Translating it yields CASSSSETRSYEQYF.

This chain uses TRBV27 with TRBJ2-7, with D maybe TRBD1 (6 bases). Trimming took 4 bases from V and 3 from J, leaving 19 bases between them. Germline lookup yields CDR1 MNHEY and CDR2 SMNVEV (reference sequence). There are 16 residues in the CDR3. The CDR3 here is CASSSSAGDLIYEQYF. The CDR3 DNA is TGTGCCAGCAGTTCATCAGCAGGGGACCTCATCTACGAGCAGTACTTC.

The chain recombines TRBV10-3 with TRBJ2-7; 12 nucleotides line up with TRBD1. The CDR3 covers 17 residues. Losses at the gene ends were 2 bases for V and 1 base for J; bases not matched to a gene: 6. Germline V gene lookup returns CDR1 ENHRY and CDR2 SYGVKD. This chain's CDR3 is CAISELGQGARSYEQYF. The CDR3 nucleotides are TGTGCCATCAGTGAGCTGGGACAGGGGGCCCGTTCCTACGAGCAGTACTTC.

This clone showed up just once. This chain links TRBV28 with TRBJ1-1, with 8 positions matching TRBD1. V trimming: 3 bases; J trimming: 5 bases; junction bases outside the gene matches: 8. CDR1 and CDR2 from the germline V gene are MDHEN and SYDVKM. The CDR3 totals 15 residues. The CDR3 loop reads CASSFLSGGETEAFF. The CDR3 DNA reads TGTGCCAGCAGTTTCCTATCAGGGGGCGAGACTGAAGCTTTCTTT. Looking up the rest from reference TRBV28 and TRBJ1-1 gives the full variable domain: DVKVTQSSRYLVKRTGEKVFLECVQDMDHENMFWYRQDPGLGLRLIYFSYDVKMKEKGDIPEGYSVSREKKERFSLILESASTNQTSMYLCASSFLSGGETEAFFGQGTRLTVV.

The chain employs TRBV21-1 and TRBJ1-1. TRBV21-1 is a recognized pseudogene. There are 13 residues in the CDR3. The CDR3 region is CASSKGGDTEAFF. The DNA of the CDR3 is TGTGCCAGCAGCAAAGGGGGGGACACTGAAGCTTTCTTT.

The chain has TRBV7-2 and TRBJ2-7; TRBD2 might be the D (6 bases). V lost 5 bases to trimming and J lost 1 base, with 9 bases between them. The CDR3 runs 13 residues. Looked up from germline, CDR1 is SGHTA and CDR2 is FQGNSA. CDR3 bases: TGTGCCAGCAGCCAGCGGGTATCCTACGAGCAGTACTTC. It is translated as CASSQRVSYEQYF. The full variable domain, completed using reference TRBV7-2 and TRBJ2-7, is GAGVSQSPSNKVTEKGKDVELRCDPISGHTALYWYRQSLGQGLEFLIYFQGNSAPDKSGLPSDRFSAERTGGSVSTLTIQRTQQEDSAVYLCASSQRVSYEQYFGPGTRLTVT.

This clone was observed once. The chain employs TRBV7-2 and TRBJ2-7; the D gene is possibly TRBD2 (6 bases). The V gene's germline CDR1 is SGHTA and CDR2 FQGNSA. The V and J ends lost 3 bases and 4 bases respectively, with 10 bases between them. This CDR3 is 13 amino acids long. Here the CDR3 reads CASSFLAFYEQYF. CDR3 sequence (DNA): TGTGCCAGCAGCTTCCTAGCGTTTTACGAGCAGTACTTC.

The CDR3 region is CASSIGLAGFYEQYF. The CDR3 DNA reads as TGTGCCAGTAGTATAGGACTAGCGGGGTTCTACGAGCAGTACTTC. This sequence joins TRBV19 and TRBJ2-7; the match to TRBD2 covers 11 bases. Germline CDR1 LNHDA, CDR2 SQIVND (reference sequence). CDR3 length equals 15 residues. V was pared by 1 base and J by 3 bases, with 2 bases of the junction left unmatched.

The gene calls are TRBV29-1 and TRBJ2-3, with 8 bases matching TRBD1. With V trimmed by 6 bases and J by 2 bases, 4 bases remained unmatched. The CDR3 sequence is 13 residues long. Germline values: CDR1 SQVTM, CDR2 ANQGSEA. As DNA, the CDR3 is TGCAGCGTACGGACAGGGAACACAGATACGCAGTATTTT. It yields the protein CSVRTGNTDTQYF.

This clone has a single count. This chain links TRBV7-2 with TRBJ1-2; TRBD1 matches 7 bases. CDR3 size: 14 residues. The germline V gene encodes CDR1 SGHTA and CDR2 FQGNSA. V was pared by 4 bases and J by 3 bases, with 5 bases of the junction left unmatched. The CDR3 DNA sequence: TGTGCCAGCAGCTCGTATACAGGGGACTATGGCTACACCTTC. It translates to CASSSYTGDYGYTF. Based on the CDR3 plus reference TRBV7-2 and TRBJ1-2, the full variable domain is GAGVSQSPSNKVTEKGKDVELRCDPISGHTALYWYRQSLGQGLEFLIYFQGNSAPDKSGLPSDRFSAERTGGSVSTLTIQRTQQEDSAVYLCASSSYTGDYGYTFGSGTRLTVV.

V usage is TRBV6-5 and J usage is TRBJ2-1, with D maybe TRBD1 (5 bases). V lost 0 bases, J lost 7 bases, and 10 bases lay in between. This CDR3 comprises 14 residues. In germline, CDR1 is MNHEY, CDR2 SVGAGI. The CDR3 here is CASSYSTAGNEQFF. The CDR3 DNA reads TGTGCCAGCAGTTACTCGACGGCAGGGAATGAGCAGTTCTTC.

CDR3 protein: CASSLGTGGSQNSGNTIYF. In DNA form, the CDR3 reads TGCGCCAGCAGCTTGGGGACAGGAGGCTCACAGAACTCTGGAAACACCATATATTTT. This sequence joins TRBV5-1 and TRBJ1-3; 7 bases line up with TRBD1. The CDR3 totals 19 residues. V lost 0 bases to trimming and J lost 0 bases; unmatched junction nucleotides: 12. Per germline, CDR1 SGHRS and CDR2 YFSETQ.

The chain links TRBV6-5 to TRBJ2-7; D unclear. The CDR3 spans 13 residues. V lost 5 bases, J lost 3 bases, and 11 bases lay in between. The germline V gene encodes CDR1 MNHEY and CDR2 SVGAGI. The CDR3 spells CASSAPGSYEQYF. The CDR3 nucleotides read TGTGCCAGCAGTGCCCCAGGAAGCTACGAGCAGTACTTC.

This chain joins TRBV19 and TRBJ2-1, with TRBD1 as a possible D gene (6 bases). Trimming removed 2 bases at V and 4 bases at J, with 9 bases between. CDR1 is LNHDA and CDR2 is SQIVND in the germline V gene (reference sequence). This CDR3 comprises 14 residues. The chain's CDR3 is CASSITRGYNEQFF. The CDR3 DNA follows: TGTGCCAGTAGTATAACCAGGGGATACAATGAGCAGTTCTTC.